This T cell receptor beta chain stems from a study of T cells after posttransplantation cyclophosphamide. Whole-study findings and limits: Donor-recipient repertoire similarity was low at 1-2 months, rising over year one. Skin or GI-infiltrating T cells shared few TRB sequences with blood. Recipient CMV seropositivity and CMV reactivation strongly tracked TRB clonality.

Germline assignment: CDR1 MDHEN and CDR2 SYDVKM. V lost 3 bases to trimming and J lost 0 bases, with 24 bases between them. CDR3 length: 20 residues. Treatment was busulfan-fludarabine conditioning, a marrow graft, and cyclophosphamide on days +3 and +4. Only in-frame clones appear in the TCRdb table, and some are missing; sequencing was by immunoSEQ multiplex PCR. Recorded here are approximately 18,000 clones, none singletons. This clone was observed many times. Its specificity is not known. The clonotype comes from a female patient under 45 who received an allogeneic stem cell transplant from a related donor, was CMV-positive, and had no GVHD. Part of the T cells may come from the graft donor. This chain uses TRBV28 with TRBJ2-1, with D perhaps TRBD1 (6 bases). Sequences were derived from PBMCs, sampled after allogeneic stem cell transplant with posttransplant cyclophosphamide. CDR3 sequence: CASSFQGDRFGLSSYNEQFF. The CDR3 DNA reads TGTGCCAGCAGTTTCCAGGGAGACAGGTTCGGTTTGAGCTCCTACAATGAGCAGTTCTTC.